Following are 18 T cell receptor beta chains from one sample sequenced in a study of vaccination effects on CD4 cells after COVID-19. Pools of viral peptides were used by the ViraFEST assay to expand antigen-specific CD4+ T cells ahead of sequencing. Isolating CD4+ T cells followed more than eight days of culture. BNT162b2 vaccine or mRNA-1273 vaccine was given to participants in two doses. Produced via immunoSEQ multiplex PCR; TCRdb's table is partial and in-frame only. Of more than 35,000 clones listed, 70% to 85% are singletons. No antigen has been assigned to these receptors. Sequenced here: CD4+ T cells from PBMCs cultured with HCoV-NL63 spike peptides, sampled after COVID-19 vaccination. The receptors stem from a human donor who received a COVID-19 vaccine. Some clones in this sample may be carry-over from other donors' samples.

This chain links TRBV30 with TRBJ1-2; D is perhaps TRBD1 (5 bases). Germline V CDR1 and CDR2: GTSNPN, SVGIG (reference sequence). Trimming took off 4 bases at V and 6 bases at J, with 12 bases between the two ends. The CDR3 is 12 amino acids. For the CDR3, the DNA is TGTGCCTGGACCCTGGGGGGGAATGGCTACACCTTC. It codes for CAWTLGGNGYTF.

The chain uses TRBV4-3 and TRBJ1-6; no clear D gene. CDR1 is LGHNA, CDR2 YSLEER, per germline. This CDR3 contains 16 residues. The germline V and J ends were trimmed by 4 bases and 5 bases, with 15 bases remaining between them. This chain's CDR3 is CASSPDTRGNNSPLHF. CDR3 in DNA: TGCGCCAGCAGCCCCGACACTCGGGGTAATAATTCACCCCTCCACTTT.

The chain couples TRBV4-1 to TRBJ2-3, with 9 bases matching TRBD2. Germline lookup yields CDR1 MGHRA and CDR2 YSYEKL. CDR3 size: 19 residues. The V and J ends lost 5 bases and 6 bases, in that order; junction bases with no gene match: 21. This CDR3 reads CASSGRSPTLAGSSDTQYF. The DNA of the CDR3 is TGCGCCAGCAGCGGCCGCTCTCCTACTCTAGCGGGATCATCTGATACGCAGTATTTT.

The rearrangement uses TRBV19 and TRBJ2-2; perhaps TRBD1 as D (6 bases). The CDR3 length is 13 residues. Trimming removed 2 bases at V and 5 bases at J, with 6 bases between. From germline, CDR1 is LNHDA and CDR2 SQIVND (reference sequence). CDR3 nucleotide sequence: TGTGCCAGTAGTATAAGGGGGACCGGGGAGCTGTTTTTT. It encodes CASSIRGTGELFF.

V gene TRBV2 combines with J gene TRBJ2-5; D is possibly TRBD1 (5 bases). CDR1 is SNHLY and CDR2 is FYNNEI in the germline V gene. The V gene lost 4 bases and the J gene lost 1 base, with 10 bases spanning the gap. This CDR3 has 14 residues. The CDR3 bases are TGTGCCAGCAGTGGGGGCAGGCGCCAAGAGACCCAGTACTTC. This gives the protein CASSGGRRQETQYF.

This clone is judged medium-sized. The genes are TRBV11-3 and TRBJ2-7, with TRBD1 identical over 7 bases. V lost 1 base, J lost 7 bases, and 13 bases stayed unmatched. Germline values: CDR1 SGHNT, CDR2 YENEEA. This CDR3 has 16 amino acids. CDR3 nucleotides: TGTGCCAGCAGCTTAGGTTCGGAACAGGGGTCTGGGGAGCAGTACGTC. Protein sequence: CASSLGSEQGSGEQYV.

The gene calls are TRBV12-5 and TRBJ2-6, with 7 bases lining up with TRBD2. Trimming removed 1 base from V and 13 bases from J; junction bases left unmatched: 22. Per the germline V gene, CDR1 is LGHNT and CDR2 is FRNRAP. The length of the CDR3 is 19 residues. The CDR3 DNA is TGTGCTAGTGGTTTGGCCCTGTGGGGGGGTCGGGACCGCGGTTGGGTCCTGACTTTC. Translating it yields CASGLALWGGRDRGWVLTF. Combining the CDR3 with reference TRBV12-5 and TRBJ2-6 gives the whole variable domain DARVTQTPRHKVTEMGQEVTMRCQPILGHNTVFWYRQTMMQGLELLAYFRNRAPLDDSGMPKDRFSAEMPDATLATLKIQPSEPRDSAVYFCASGLALWGGRDRGWVLTFGAGSRLTVL.

The J gene is TRBJ2-3, the V gene TRBV25-1, with 9 bases matching TRBD2. The CDR3 runs 15 residues. Looked up from germline, CDR1 is MGHDK and CDR2 is SYGVNS. J was trimmed by 4 bases and V by 5 bases; bases with no gene match: 7. CDR3 residues: CASSSERGAPDTQYF. In DNA, the CDR3 is TGTGCCAGCAGTTCGGAGCGGGGGGCCCCAGATACGCAGTATTTT.

This rearrangement joins TRBV7-8 to TRBJ1-2, with TRBD1 matching over 9 bases. The CDR3 is made up of 14 amino acids. The ends lost 2 bases at V and 3 bases at J; junction bases unmatched: 1. The V gene's germline CDR1 is SGHVS and CDR2 FQNEAQ. CDR3 nucleotides: TGTGCCAGCAGCTTAACAGGGGGCTACTATGGCTACACCTTC. It specifies CASSLTGGYYGYTF.

The V call is TRBV6-5, the J call TRBJ2-7; 11 bases fit TRBD2. The V and J ends lost 6 bases and 4 bases, in that order; junction bases with no gene match: 2. The CDR3 contains 13 residues. Germline CDR1 reads MNHEY; CDR2 reads SVGAGI. CDR3 protein: CASSRLAGYEQYV. CDR3 in DNA: TGTGCCAGCAGCCGACTAGCGGGGTACGAGCAGTACGTC.

This chain connects TRBV5-6 to TRBJ2-2, with 10 bases matching TRBD1. The CDR3 is 16 amino acids. Germline V gives CDR1 SGHDT, CDR2 YYEEEE. Unmatched junction bases numbered 8, after V lost 5 bases and J lost 4 bases. The CDR3 DNA reads TGTGCCAGCAGAAGTGGGACAGGGGTTAGCACCGGGGAGCTGTTTTTT. This codes for CASRSGTGVSTGELFF.

The rearrangement joins TRBV19 to TRBJ2-2; D not certain. Per germline, CDR1 LNHDA and CDR2 SQIVND (reference sequence). There are 15 residues in the CDR3. Trimming shortened V by 2 bases and J by 1 base, and 8 bases separated the two germline ends. The CDR3 DNA sequence: TGTGCCAGTAGTATATGGGAACTGAACACCGGGGAGCTGTTTTTT. This gives the protein CASSIWELNTGELFF.

This clone appeared a single time. The genes are TRBV6-1 and TRBJ2-6, with D tentatively TRBD1 (6 bases). The CDR3 sequence is 17 residues long. CDR1 and CDR2 from the germline V gene are MNHNS and SASEGT. V was trimmed by 2 bases and J by 0 bases, leaving 11 bases between them. For the CDR3, the DNA is TGTGCCAGCAGTGAATGGACAGCTCGCTCTGGGGCCAACGTCCTGACTTTC. This gives the protein CASSEWTARSGANVLTF.

In this sample, this clone turned up a few times. This chain connects TRBV10-1 to TRBJ2-1; the D call may be TRBD1 or TRBD2 (5 bases each). This CDR3 spans 13 amino acids. V gave up 4 bases and J gave up 8 bases, with 12 bases separating them. Germline V gene lookup returns CDR1 WNHNN and CDR2 SYGVQD (reference sequence). The CDR3 reads CASSGPRGDEQFF. The CDR3 DNA reads as TGCGCCAGCAGTGGACCTCGAGGGGATGAGCAGTTCTTC.

The chain is built from TRBV7-2 and TRBJ1-2; TRBD1 is a possible D gene (6 bases). V gave up 3 bases and J gave up 5 bases, with 16 bases separating them. CDR1 and CDR2 (germline): SGHTA, FQGNSA. The length of the CDR3 is 15 residues. The CDR3 DNA is TGTGCCAGCAGCTTCACTCTTCAGGGGCTGTATGGCTACACCTTC. As protein: CASSFTLQGLYGYTF.

CDR3 sequence (DNA): TGTGCCACCCGGACAGGGGTTCAGCCCCAGCATTTT. Amino acids: CATRTGVQPQHF. The genes are TRBV6-6 and TRBJ1-5; TRBD1 matches at 9 bases. The CDR3 has 12 amino acids. The J segment lost 6 bases and the V segment lost 10 bases, leaving 4 bases of the junction unmatched. The germline V gene encodes CDR1 MNHNY and CDR2 SVGAGI (reference sequence).

V usage is TRBV27 and J usage is TRBJ1-4; D perhaps matches TRBD1 (5 bases). The germline V and J ends were trimmed by 5 bases and 4 bases, with 14 bases remaining between them. The germline V gene has CDR1 MNHEY and CDR2 SMNVEV (reference sequence). The length of the CDR3 is 15 residues. CDR3 bases: TGTGCCAGCAGTCGAGGGGTGGAGGATAATGAAAAACTGTTTTTT. Translation: CASSRGVEDNEKLFF. Together with reference TRBV27 and TRBJ1-4, the CDR3 gives the full variable domain: EAQVTQNPRYLITVTGKKLTVTCSQNMNHEYMSWYRQDPGLGLRQIYYSMNVEVTDKGDVPEGYKVSRKEKRNFPLILESPSPNQTSLYFCASSRGVEDNEKLFFGSGTQLSVL.

The gene calls are TRBV5-1 and TRBJ2-5; 8 nucleotides agree with TRBD2. The germline V gene encodes CDR1 SGHRS and CDR2 YFSETQ. The CDR3 loop spans 14 amino acids. V gave up 4 bases and J gave up 5 bases; unmatched junction bases: 7. Here the CDR3 reads CASSPGGARETQYF. CDR3 nucleotides: TGCGCCAGCAGCCCCGGGGGGGCCCGGGAGACCCAGTACTTC.